This TCR beta chain was identified during a study of regulatory T cells in long-lasting Graves disease. For the study at large: Those Graves' patients who were newly diagnosed had been on antithyroid drugs under 3 months. Study findings and constraints: There were preferences for TRBV28, TRBJ1-2 and TRBJ2-5 in persistent disease.

To make TCR beta libraries, researchers used iRepertoire HTBI primers and Arm-PCR of CDR3 regions. TCRdb independently ran MiXCR on the multiplex PCR reads; one entry per CDR3 protein. The sample includes 250,000 or so distinct CDR3 sequences, under 20% of them seen just once. CDR1 and CDR2 from the germline V gene are KGHSH and LQKENI. Trimming removed 6 bases from V and 3 bases from J, with 18 bases in between. CDR3 length: 15 amino acids. Time point described: newly diagnosed GD, antithyroid drugs for less than 3 months. PBMC-extracted RNA yielded the TCR library. Comments on this clonotype: Antigen specificity is unknown. A much larger clone differs by one base, so this may be a read error.

This same sample was also part of a study on T cells in Graves' hyperthyroidism and ophthalmopathy. That report notes: Clinicians diagnosed patients from clinical symptoms, serum thyroxine and TRAb, thyroid ultrasound and orbital computed tomography. Carried out on the TCR CDR3, a first-round RT-PCR used the HTBI primer set.

Sample: peripheral blood mononuclear cells (PBMCs), taken at new diagnosis, from a patient treated with antithyroid drugs. This receptor was obtained from a woman younger than 45 with Graves disease. The chain recombines TRBV18 with TRBJ2-7, with D tentatively TRBD2 (5 bases). CDR3 region: CASSLWRVADYEQYF. CDR3 sequence (DNA): TGTGCCAGCTCCCTTTGGCGGGTTGCCGACTACGAGCAGTACTTC.